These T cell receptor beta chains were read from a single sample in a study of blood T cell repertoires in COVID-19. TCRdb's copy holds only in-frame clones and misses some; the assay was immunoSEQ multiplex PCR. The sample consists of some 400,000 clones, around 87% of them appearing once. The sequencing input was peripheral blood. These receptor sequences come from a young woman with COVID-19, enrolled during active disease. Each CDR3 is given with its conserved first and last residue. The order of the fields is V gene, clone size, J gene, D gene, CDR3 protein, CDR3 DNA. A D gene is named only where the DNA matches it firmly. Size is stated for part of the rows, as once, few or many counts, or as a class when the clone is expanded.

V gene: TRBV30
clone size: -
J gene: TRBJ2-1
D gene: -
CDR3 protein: CAWGLGTPLGNEQFF
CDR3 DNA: TGTGCCTGGGGTCTCGGGACTCCCTTGGGGAATGAGCAGTTCTTC

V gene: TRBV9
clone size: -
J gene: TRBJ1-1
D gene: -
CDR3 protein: CASSQDGNPGREAFF
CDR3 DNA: TGTGCCAGCAGTCAAGACGGGAACCCCGGTAGGGAAGCTTTCTTT

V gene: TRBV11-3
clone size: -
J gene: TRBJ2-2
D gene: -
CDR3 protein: CASSLRGSFTGELFF
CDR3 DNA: TGTGCCAGCAGCTTGAGGGGGTCCTTCACCGGGGAGCTGTTTTTT

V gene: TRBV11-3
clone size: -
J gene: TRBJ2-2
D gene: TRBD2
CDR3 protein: CASSFREEGTGELFF
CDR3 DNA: TGTGCCAGCAGCTTCCGGGAGGAGGGCACCGGGGAGCTGTTTTTT

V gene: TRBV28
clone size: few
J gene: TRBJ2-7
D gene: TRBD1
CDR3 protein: CASSPGTGAGEQYF
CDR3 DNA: TGTGCCAGCAGCCCCGGGACAGGGGCAGGCGAGCAGTACTTC

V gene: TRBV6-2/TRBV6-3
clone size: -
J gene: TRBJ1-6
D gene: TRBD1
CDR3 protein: CASSPDRSSSYNSPLHF
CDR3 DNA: TGTGCCAGCAGTCCGGACAGGTCGAGCTCCTATAATTCACCCCTCCACTTT

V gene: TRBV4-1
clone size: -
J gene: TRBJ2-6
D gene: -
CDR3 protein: CASSPSFSGANVLTF
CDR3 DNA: TGCGCCAGCAGCCCGTCCTTCTCTGGGGCCAACGTCCTGACTTTC

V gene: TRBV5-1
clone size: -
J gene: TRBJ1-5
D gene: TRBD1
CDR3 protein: CASSLTGNQPQHF
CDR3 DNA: TGCGCCAGCAGCCTGACAGGGAATCAGCCCCAGCATTTT

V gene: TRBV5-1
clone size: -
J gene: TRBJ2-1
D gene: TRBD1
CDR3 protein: CASSSGTVSYNEQFF
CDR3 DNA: TGCGCCAGCAGCTCCGGGACAGTCTCCTACAATGAGCAGTTCTTC

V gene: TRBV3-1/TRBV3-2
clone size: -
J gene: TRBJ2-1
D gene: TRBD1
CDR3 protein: CASSQAGTGLGEQFF
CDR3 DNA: TGTGCCAGCAGCCAAGCCGGGACAGGGCTCGGTGAGCAGTTCTTC

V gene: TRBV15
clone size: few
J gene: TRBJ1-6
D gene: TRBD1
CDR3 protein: CATSLQISGTGSSPLHF
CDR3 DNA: TGTGCCACCAGCTTACAAATCTCCGGGACAGGGAGTTCACCCCTCCACTTT

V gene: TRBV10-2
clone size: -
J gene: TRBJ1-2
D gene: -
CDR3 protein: CASSEDFYGYTF
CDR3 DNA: TGCGCCAGCAGTGAGGACTTCTATGGCTACACCTTC

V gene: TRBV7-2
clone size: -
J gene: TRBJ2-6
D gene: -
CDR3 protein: CASSLVSGQLGANVLTF
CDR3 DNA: TGTGCCAGCAGCTTAGTGTCAGGGCAGCTTGGGGCCAACGTCCTGACTTTC

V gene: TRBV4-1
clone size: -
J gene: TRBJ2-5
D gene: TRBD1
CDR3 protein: CASSQGTAGETQYF
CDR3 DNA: TGCGCCAGCAGCCAGGGGACAGCCGGAGAGACCCAGTACTTC

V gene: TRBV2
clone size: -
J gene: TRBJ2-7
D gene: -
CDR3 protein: CASTKGLITYEQYF
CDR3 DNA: TGTGCCAGCACCAAGGGACTTATAACCTACGAGCAGTACTTC

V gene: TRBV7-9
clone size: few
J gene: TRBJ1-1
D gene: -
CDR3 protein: CASSLNRESEAFF
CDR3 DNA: TGTGCCAGCAGCTTAAACAGGGAGTCTGAAGCTTTCTTT

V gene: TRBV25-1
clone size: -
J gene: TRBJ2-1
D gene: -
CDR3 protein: CASSALWGDTYNEQFF
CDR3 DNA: TGTGCCAGCAGTGCCCTTTGGGGGGATACCTACAATGAGCAGTTCTTC

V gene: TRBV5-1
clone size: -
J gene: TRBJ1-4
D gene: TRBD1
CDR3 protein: CASSLGQGWEKLFF
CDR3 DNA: TGCGCCAGCAGCCTAGGACAGGGTTGGGAAAAACTGTTTTTT

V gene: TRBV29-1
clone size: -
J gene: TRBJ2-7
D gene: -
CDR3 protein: CSGYSSSYEQYF
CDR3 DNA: TGCAGCGGATACAGTAGCTCCTACGAGCAGTACTTC